Shown below are 9 T cell receptor beta chains from a single sample sequenced in a study of T-cell reconstitution after alpha-beta-depleted transplantation in children. Unique molecular identifiers featured in how the TCRbeta library was prepared. From the PCR reads, TCRdb called clonotypes with MiXCR, one entry per CDR3 protein. The data hold 200,000 to 300,000 distinct CDR3 sequences, with around 13% observed a single time. Sequences were derived from PBMCs from the stem cell graft donor, sampled from the stem cell graft. The receptors shown here come from a human donor who donated a stem cell graft to a child with acute lymphoblastic leukemia.

Ten or more counts support this clonotype. The chain links TRBV6-5 to TRBJ1-3; D is ambiguous. Germline CDR1 MNHEY, CDR2 SVGAGI. Trimming stripped 2 bases from V and 4 bases from J, with 9 bases between. This CDR3 has 14 residues. The CDR3 protein is CASSYLPVGNTIYF. The CDR3 DNA sequence: TGTGCCAGCAGTTACCTGCCCGTCGGAAACACCATATATTTT.

As to this clonotype: A read error is possible here, since a much larger clone lies one base away. This CDR3 is CSARRLGVSTGAFF. The CDR3, as DNA: TGCAGTGCTAGGCGCCTGGGGGTGTCCACTGGAGCTTTCTTT. The chain joins TRBV20-1 to TRBJ1-1; D is possibly TRBD1 (5 bases). Germline lookup yields CDR1 DFQATT and CDR2 SNEGSKA (reference sequence). The CDR3 is made up of 14 amino acids.

The rearrangement uses TRBV4-3 and TRBJ2-7; 9 bases align to TRBD1. The V and J ends lost 2 bases and 1 base, in that order; junction bases with no gene match: 15. This CDR3 contains 19 residues. Germline V gene lookup returns CDR1 LGHNA and CDR2 YSLEER. The CDR3 DNA sequence: TGCGCCAGCAGCCAACGCCTTCGACAGGGGGGGACATCGTCCTACGAGCAGTACTTC. This gives the protein CASSQRLRQGGTSSYEQYF.

This clonotype has a count of ten or more. CDR3 in amino acids: CATSPAVSGANVLTF. CDR3 DNA: TGTGCCACCAGCCCGGCAGTCTCTGGGGCCAACGTCCTGACTTTC. The chain couples TRBV15 to TRBJ2-6; unclear D gene. The CDR3 is made up of 15 amino acids. Germline CDR1 and CDR2: LNHNV and YYDKDF (reference sequence). The V end was cut by 5 bases, the J end by 0 bases, with 8 bases between.

This chain uses TRBV20-1 with TRBJ1-1; D unresolved. The CDR3 has 13 residues. With 3 bases removed from V and 3 bases from J, the gap between germline ends came to 11 bases. Germline CDR1 is DFQATT and CDR2 is SNEGSKA (reference sequence). The CDR3 region has the DNA TGCAGTGCTAGTCGCCAAATCGACACTGAAGCTTTCTTT. Its translation: CSASRQIDTEAFF.

This clonotype was seen many times. The chain couples TRBV20-1 to TRBJ2-7; D tentatively reads TRBD1 or TRBD2 (5 bases each). The CDR3 spans 16 residues. The V and J ends lost 0 bases and 3 bases respectively, with 18 bases between them. The germline gives CDR1 DFQATT, CDR2 SNEGSKA (reference sequence). The CDR3 DNA follows: TGCAGTGCTAGAGATTATCCGGGACCTTTAAACTACGAGCAGTACTTC. As protein: CSARDYPGPLNYEQYF.

This clonotype was recorded many times. The V and J genes are TRBV6-2 or TRBV6-3 and TRBJ2-1; 9 nucleotides line up with TRBD2. Germline loops: CDR1 MNHEY, CDR2 SVGEGT. The trim removed 6 bases at V and 8 bases at J, leaving 8 bases unmatched. This CDR3 has 14 amino acids. The CDR3 is CASRAGGATDEQFF. As DNA, the CDR3 is TGTGCCAGCAGAGCGGGGGGTGCTACGGATGAGCAGTTCTTC.

This clonotype was counted at least ten times. V is TRBV4-2 and J is TRBJ2-1; a weak D match, TRBD1 (5 bases). The germline V gene has CDR1 LGHNA and CDR2 YNFKEQ. The CDR3 consists of 13 residues. V lost 3 bases to trimming and J lost 6 bases, with 9 bases between them. CDR3 nucleotides: TGTGCCAGCAGCCATAGACAGTTCAATGAGCAGTTCTTC. Protein: CASSHRQFNEQFF.

This clonotype has ten or more counts. The chain uses TRBV5-1 and TRBJ1-4; D possibly corresponds to TRBD1 (5 bases). V lost 0 bases and J lost 8, with 8 bases in between. CDR3 length equals 13 residues. The V gene's germline CDR1 is SGHRS and CDR2 YFSETQ. CDR3 DNA: TGCGCCAGCAGCTTGGGCGGGACCGAAAAACTGTTTTTT. It yields the protein CASSLGGTEKLFF.